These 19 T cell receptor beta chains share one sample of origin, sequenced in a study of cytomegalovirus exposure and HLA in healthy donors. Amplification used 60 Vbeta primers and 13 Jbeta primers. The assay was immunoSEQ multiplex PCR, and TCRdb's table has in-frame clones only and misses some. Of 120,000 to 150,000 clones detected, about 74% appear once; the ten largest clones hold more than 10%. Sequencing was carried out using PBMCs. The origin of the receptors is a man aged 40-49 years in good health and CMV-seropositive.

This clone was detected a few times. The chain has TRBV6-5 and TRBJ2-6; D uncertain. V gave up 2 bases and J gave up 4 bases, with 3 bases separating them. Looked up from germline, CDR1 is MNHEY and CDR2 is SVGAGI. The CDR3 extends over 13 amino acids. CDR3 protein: CASSYEGANVLTF. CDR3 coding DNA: TGTGCCAGCAGTTACGAGGGGGCCAACGTCCTGACTTTC.

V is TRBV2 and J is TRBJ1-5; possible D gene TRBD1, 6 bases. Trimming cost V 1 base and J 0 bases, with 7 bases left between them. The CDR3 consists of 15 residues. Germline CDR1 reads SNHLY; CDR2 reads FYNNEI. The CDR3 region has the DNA TGTGCCAGCAGTGAAGGGACAGTTAGCAATCAGCCCCAGCATTTT. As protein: CASSEGTVSNQPQHF.

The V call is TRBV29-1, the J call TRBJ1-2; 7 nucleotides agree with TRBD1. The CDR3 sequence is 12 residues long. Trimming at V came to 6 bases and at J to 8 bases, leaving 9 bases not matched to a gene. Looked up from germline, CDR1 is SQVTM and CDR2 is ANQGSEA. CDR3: CSVETGRTGYTF. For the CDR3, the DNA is TGCAGCGTCGAGACAGGGCGCACGGGCTACACCTTC.

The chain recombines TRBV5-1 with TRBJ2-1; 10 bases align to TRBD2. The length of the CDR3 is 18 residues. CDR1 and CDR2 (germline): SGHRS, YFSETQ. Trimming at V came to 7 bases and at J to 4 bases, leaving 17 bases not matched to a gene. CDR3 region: CASSTGTSGDLRYNEQFF. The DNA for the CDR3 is TGCGCCAGCTCTACCGGAACTAGCGGGGACCTAAGGTACAATGAGCAGTTCTTC.

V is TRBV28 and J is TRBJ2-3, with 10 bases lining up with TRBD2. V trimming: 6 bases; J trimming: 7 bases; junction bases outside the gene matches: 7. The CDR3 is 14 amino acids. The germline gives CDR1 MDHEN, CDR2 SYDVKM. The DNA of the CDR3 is TGTGCCAGCAGCGCTAGCGGGAGTACGAATACGCAGTATTTT. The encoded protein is CASSASGSTNTQYF.

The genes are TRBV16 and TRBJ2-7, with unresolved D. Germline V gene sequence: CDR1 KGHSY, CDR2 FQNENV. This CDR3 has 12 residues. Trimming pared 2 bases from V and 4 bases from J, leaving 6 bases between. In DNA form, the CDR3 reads TGTGCCAGCAGCCAAACTCCGTACGAGCAGTACTTC. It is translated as CASSQTPYEQYF.

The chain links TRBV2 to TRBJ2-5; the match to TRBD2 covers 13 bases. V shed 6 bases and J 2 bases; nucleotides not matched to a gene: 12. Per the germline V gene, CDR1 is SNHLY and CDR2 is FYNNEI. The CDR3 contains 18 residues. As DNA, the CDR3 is TGTGCCAGCAGGGGGGGACTAGCGGGACGATTAGATCAAGAGACCCAGTACTTC. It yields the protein CASRGGLAGRLDQETQYF.

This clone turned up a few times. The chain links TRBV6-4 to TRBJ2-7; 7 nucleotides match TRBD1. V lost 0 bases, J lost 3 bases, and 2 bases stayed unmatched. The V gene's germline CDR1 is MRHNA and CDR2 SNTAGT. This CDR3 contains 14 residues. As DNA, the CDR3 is TGTGCCAGCAGTGACTCTGGACAGGACTACGAGCAGTACTTC. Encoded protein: CASSDSGQDYEQYF.

The CDR3 reads CASSLQGALSYEQYF. CDR3 bases: TGTGCCAGCAGCCTACAGGGGGCCCTCTCCTACGAGCAGTACTTC. The chain combines TRBV28 with TRBJ2-7; 9 bases fit TRBD1. CDR1 MDHEN and CDR2 SYDVKM come from the germline V gene. J gave up 0 bases and V 6 bases, and 6 bases lay outside the gene matches. The CDR3 sequence is 15 residues long.

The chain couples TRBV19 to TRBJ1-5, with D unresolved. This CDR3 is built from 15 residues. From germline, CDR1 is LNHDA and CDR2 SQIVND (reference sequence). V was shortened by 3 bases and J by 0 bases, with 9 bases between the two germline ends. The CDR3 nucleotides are TGTGCCAGTAGTATCTCCAGATATAGCAATCAGCCCCAGCATTTT. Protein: CASSISRYSNQPQHF.

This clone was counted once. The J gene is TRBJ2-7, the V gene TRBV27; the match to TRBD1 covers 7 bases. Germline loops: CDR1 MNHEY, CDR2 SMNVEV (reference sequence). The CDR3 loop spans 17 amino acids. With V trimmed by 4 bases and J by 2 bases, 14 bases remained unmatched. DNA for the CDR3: TGTGCCAGCAGTTCCCCCCCAGGGGGAGAAAGGCCCTACGAGCAGTACTTC. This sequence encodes CASSSPPGGERPYEQYF.

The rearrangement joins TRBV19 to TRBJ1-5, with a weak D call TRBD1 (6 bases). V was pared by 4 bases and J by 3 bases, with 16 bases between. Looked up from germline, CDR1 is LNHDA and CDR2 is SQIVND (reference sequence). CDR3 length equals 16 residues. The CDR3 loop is CASSTGTGSYNQPQHF. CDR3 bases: TGTGCCAGTAGTACGGGAACAGGGTCCTACAATCAGCCCCAGCATTTT. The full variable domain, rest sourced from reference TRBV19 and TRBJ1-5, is DGGITQSPKYLFRKEGQNVTLSCEQNLNHDAMYWYRQDPGQGLRLIYYSQIVNDFQKGDIAEGYSVSREKKESFPLTVTSAQKNPTAFYLCASSTGTGSYNQPQHFGDGTRLSIL.

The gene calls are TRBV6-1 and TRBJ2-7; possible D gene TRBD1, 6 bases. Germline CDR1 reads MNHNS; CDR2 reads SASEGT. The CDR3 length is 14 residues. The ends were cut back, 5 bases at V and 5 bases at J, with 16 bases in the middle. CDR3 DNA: TGTGCCAGCAGTATTGCAGGGGAGATGAACGAGCAGTACTTC. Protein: CASSIAGEMNEQYF.

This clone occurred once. The CDR3 region has the DNA TGTGCCAGCAGTTTGAGGGTAACTAGCGGGAGCGTAGCACGGCACACAGATACGCAGTATTTT. This codes for CASSLRVTSGSVARHTDTQYF. This chain connects TRBV27 to TRBJ2-3; 11 nucleotides line up with TRBD2. Germline V lookup: CDR1 MNHEY, CDR2 SMNVEV (reference sequence). The CDR3 sequence is 21 residues long. V lost 3 bases and J lost 2; bases outside the gene matches: 19.

The CDR3 DNA is TGTGCCAGCAGCTTGATCGAGGGAGATGGAGGAAACACCATATATTTT. It translates to CASSLIEGDGGNTIYF. This chain connects TRBV7-3 to TRBJ1-3; no clear D. V lost 3 bases and J lost 4, with 16 bases in between. CDR1 is SGHTA and CDR2 is FQGTGA in the germline V gene. This CDR3 is built from 16 residues. The entire variable domain, with the rest obtained from reference TRBV7-3 and TRBJ1-3, is as follows: GAGVSQTPSNKVTEKGKYVELRCDPISGHTALYWYRQSLGQGPEFLIYFQGTGAADDSGLPNDRFFAVRPEGSVSTLKIQRTERGDSAVYLCASSLIEGDGGNTIYFGEGSWLTVV.

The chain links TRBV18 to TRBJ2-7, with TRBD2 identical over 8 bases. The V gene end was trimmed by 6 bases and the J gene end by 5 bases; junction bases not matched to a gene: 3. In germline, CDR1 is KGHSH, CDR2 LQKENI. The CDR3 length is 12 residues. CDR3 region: CASSIAGNEQYF. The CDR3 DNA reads TGTGCCAGCTCTATAGCGGGAAACGAGCAGTACTTC. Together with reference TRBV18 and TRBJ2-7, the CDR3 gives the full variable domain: NAGVMQNPRHLVRRRGQEARLRCSPMKGHSHVYWYRQLPEEGLKFMVYLQKENIIDESGMPKERFSAEFPKEGPSILRIQQVVRGDSAAYFCASSIAGNEQYFGPGTRLTVT.

CDR3 sequence: CASSLALTGKETQYF. The CDR3 DNA sequence: TGCGCCAGCAGCCTCGCCCTGACAGGGAAAGAGACCCAGTACTTC. The rearrangement joins TRBV4-3 to TRBJ2-5; TRBD1 aligns across 7 bases. Germline-derived CDR1 and CDR2 are LGHNA and YSLEER. Trimming took 4 bases from V and 3 from J; bases not matched to a gene: 8. The CDR3 totals 15 residues.

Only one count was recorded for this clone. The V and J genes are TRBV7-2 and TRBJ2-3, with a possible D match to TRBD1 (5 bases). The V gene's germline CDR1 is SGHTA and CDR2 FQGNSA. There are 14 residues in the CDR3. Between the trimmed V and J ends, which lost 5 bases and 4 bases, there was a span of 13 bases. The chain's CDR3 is CASSTQGHADTQYF. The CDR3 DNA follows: TGTGCCAGCAGCACGCAGGGCCACGCAGATACGCAGTATTTT.

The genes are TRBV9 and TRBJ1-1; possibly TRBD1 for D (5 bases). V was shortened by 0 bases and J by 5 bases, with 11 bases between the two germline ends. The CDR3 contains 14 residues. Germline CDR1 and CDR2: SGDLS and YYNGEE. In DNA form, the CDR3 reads TGTGCCAGCAGCGTAGGGGGCTCGTGGACTGAAGCTTTCTTT. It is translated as CASSVGGSWTEAFF.